The source of this T cell receptor (beta chain) is a study of shared clonotypes between healthy human individuals. As for the study in general: The study drew on a couple of women and a few men aged 18 to 49 as donors. Each donor's CD8 memory used one plate, CD8 naive two, each CD4 subset three.

The assay ran at deep level. Sequenced by immunoSEQ multiplex PCR; TCRdb stores in-frame clones only, minus some. The sample carries approximately 2.3 million clones, more than 85% recorded once. Germline V gives CDR1 GTSNPN, CDR2 SVGIG (reference sequence). V shed 5 bases and J shed 2 bases, with 14 bases lying between them. CDR3 length equals 14 residues. The receptor was isolated from a man between 18 and 35 years old in good health. Some clones in this sample may be carry-over from other donors' samples. Sequencing used naive CD4+ T cells from PBMCs. Stated subset: CD45RA+ positively selected. The chain couples TRBV30 to TRBJ2-3; D may be TRBD2 (7 bases). CDR3 DNA sequence: TGTGCCTGGGCAGGGGAGGGTTCCACAGATACGCAGTATTTT. It translates to CAWAGEGSTDTQYF.